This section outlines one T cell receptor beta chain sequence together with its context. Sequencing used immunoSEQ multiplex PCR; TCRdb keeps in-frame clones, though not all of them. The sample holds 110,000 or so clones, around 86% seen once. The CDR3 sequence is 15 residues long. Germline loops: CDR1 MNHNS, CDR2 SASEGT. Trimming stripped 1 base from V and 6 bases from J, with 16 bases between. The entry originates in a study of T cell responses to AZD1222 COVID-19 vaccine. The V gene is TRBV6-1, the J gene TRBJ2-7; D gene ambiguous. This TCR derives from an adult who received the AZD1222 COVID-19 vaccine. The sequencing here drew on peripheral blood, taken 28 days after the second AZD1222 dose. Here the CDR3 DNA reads TGTGCCAGCAGTGAAGTGCGACTCCCCATGGGCGAGCAGTACTTC. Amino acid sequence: CASSEVRLPMGEQYF.